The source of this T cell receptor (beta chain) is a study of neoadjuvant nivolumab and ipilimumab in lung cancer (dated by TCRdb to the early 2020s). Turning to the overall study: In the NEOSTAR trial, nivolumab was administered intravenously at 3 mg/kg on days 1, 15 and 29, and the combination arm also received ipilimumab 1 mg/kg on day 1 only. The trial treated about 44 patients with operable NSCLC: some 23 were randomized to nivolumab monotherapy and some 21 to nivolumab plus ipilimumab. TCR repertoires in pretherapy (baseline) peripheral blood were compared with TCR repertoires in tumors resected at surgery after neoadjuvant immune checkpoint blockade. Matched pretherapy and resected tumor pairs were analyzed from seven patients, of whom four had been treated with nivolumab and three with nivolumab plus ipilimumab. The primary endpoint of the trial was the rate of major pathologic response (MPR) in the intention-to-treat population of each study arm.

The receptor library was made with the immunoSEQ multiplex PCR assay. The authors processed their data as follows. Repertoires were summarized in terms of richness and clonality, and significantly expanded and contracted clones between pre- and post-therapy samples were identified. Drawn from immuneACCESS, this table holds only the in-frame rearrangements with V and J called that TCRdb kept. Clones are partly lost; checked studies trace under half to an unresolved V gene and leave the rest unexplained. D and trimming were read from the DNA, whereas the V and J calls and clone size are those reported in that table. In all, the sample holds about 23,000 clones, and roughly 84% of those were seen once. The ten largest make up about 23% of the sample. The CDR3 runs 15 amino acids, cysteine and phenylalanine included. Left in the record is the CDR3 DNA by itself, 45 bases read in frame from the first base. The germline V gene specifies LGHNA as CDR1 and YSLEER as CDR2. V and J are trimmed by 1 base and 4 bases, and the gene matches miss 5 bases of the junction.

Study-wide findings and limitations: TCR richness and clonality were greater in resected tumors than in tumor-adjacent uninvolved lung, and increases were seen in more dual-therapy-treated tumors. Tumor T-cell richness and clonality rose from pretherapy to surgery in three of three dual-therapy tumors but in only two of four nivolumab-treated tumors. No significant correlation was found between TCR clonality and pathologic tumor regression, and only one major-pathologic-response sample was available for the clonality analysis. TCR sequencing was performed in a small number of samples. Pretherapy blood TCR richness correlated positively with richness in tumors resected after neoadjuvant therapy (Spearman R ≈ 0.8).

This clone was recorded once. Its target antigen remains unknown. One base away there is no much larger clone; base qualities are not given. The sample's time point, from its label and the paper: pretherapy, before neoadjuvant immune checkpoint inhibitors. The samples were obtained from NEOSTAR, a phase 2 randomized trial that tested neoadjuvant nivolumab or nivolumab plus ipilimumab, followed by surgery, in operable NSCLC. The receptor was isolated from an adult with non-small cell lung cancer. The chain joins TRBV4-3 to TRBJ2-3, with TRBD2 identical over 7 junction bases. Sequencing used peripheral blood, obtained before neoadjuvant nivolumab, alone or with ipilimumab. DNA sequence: TGCGCCAGCAGCCAAGTGAGCGGGACCGCAGATACGCAGTATTTT. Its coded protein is CASSQVSGTADTQYF.